This T cell receptor (beta chain) was identified during a study of regulatory T cells in long-lasting Graves disease. Arm-PCR of CDR3 regions with iRepertoire HTBI primers generated TCR beta libraries. TCRdb reprocessed the multiplex PCR reads via MiXCR and lists one record per CDR3 protein. This sample has about half a million distinct CDR3 sequences, with 12% found just once. Time point specified: newly diagnosed GD, antithyroid drugs for less than 3 months. Generation of the TCR library employed RNA extracted from PBMCs. V was clipped by 9 bases and J by 9 bases, with 11 bases between them. The CDR3 totals 10 residues. CDR1 and CDR2 (germline): LNHDA, SQIVND (reference sequence). These data were likewise used in another study, on T cells in Graves' hyperthyroidism and ophthalmopathy.

Sequenced material: peripheral blood mononuclear cells (PBMCs), taken at new diagnosis, from a patient treated with antithyroid drugs. This TCR was recovered from a woman aged 25-40 years with Graves disease. The chain has TRBV19 and TRBJ1-1, with D unresolved. This CDR3 reads CASFSGQAFF. CDR3 DNA sequence: TGTGCCAGCTTCTCCGGGCAAGCTTTCTTT. Complete variable domain (other parts from reference TRBV19 and TRBJ1-1): DGGITQSPKYLFRKEGQNVTLSCEQNLNHDAMYWYRQDPGQGLRLIYYSQIVNDFQKGDIAEGYSVSREKKESFPLTVTSAQKNPTAFYLCASFSGQAFFGQGTRLTVV.